This T cell receptor beta chain was identified in a study of CD8+ T cells in alopecia areata. This clone has only a few counts. Four or five patients' CD4+ populations were sorted into CD25+CD127- cells. Cell sorting was applied to PBMCs, and CD4+ and CD8+ T cells were collected. Following RNA extraction, reverse transcription yielded cDNA that acted as the sequencing template. Clones were read by immunoSEQ multiplex PCR, and TCRdb kept only the in-frame ones, dropping some. The table has tens of thousands of clones, more than 60% seen once. The TCR sequence derives from a human donor with alopecia areata. The sequenced sample consisted of CD4+ Tregs sorted from blood.

The DNA of the CDR3 is TGTGCTAGTGGCGTCGCAACAGGGGCGCCCACCGGGGAGCTGTTTTTT. It encodes CASGVATGAPTGELFF. The J gene is TRBJ2-2, the V gene TRBV12-5, with 7 bases matching TRBD1. Germline-derived CDR1 and CDR2 are LGHNT and FRNRAP. Losses at the gene ends were 6 bases for V and 4 bases for J; bases not matched to a gene: 11. The CDR3 length is 16 residues.